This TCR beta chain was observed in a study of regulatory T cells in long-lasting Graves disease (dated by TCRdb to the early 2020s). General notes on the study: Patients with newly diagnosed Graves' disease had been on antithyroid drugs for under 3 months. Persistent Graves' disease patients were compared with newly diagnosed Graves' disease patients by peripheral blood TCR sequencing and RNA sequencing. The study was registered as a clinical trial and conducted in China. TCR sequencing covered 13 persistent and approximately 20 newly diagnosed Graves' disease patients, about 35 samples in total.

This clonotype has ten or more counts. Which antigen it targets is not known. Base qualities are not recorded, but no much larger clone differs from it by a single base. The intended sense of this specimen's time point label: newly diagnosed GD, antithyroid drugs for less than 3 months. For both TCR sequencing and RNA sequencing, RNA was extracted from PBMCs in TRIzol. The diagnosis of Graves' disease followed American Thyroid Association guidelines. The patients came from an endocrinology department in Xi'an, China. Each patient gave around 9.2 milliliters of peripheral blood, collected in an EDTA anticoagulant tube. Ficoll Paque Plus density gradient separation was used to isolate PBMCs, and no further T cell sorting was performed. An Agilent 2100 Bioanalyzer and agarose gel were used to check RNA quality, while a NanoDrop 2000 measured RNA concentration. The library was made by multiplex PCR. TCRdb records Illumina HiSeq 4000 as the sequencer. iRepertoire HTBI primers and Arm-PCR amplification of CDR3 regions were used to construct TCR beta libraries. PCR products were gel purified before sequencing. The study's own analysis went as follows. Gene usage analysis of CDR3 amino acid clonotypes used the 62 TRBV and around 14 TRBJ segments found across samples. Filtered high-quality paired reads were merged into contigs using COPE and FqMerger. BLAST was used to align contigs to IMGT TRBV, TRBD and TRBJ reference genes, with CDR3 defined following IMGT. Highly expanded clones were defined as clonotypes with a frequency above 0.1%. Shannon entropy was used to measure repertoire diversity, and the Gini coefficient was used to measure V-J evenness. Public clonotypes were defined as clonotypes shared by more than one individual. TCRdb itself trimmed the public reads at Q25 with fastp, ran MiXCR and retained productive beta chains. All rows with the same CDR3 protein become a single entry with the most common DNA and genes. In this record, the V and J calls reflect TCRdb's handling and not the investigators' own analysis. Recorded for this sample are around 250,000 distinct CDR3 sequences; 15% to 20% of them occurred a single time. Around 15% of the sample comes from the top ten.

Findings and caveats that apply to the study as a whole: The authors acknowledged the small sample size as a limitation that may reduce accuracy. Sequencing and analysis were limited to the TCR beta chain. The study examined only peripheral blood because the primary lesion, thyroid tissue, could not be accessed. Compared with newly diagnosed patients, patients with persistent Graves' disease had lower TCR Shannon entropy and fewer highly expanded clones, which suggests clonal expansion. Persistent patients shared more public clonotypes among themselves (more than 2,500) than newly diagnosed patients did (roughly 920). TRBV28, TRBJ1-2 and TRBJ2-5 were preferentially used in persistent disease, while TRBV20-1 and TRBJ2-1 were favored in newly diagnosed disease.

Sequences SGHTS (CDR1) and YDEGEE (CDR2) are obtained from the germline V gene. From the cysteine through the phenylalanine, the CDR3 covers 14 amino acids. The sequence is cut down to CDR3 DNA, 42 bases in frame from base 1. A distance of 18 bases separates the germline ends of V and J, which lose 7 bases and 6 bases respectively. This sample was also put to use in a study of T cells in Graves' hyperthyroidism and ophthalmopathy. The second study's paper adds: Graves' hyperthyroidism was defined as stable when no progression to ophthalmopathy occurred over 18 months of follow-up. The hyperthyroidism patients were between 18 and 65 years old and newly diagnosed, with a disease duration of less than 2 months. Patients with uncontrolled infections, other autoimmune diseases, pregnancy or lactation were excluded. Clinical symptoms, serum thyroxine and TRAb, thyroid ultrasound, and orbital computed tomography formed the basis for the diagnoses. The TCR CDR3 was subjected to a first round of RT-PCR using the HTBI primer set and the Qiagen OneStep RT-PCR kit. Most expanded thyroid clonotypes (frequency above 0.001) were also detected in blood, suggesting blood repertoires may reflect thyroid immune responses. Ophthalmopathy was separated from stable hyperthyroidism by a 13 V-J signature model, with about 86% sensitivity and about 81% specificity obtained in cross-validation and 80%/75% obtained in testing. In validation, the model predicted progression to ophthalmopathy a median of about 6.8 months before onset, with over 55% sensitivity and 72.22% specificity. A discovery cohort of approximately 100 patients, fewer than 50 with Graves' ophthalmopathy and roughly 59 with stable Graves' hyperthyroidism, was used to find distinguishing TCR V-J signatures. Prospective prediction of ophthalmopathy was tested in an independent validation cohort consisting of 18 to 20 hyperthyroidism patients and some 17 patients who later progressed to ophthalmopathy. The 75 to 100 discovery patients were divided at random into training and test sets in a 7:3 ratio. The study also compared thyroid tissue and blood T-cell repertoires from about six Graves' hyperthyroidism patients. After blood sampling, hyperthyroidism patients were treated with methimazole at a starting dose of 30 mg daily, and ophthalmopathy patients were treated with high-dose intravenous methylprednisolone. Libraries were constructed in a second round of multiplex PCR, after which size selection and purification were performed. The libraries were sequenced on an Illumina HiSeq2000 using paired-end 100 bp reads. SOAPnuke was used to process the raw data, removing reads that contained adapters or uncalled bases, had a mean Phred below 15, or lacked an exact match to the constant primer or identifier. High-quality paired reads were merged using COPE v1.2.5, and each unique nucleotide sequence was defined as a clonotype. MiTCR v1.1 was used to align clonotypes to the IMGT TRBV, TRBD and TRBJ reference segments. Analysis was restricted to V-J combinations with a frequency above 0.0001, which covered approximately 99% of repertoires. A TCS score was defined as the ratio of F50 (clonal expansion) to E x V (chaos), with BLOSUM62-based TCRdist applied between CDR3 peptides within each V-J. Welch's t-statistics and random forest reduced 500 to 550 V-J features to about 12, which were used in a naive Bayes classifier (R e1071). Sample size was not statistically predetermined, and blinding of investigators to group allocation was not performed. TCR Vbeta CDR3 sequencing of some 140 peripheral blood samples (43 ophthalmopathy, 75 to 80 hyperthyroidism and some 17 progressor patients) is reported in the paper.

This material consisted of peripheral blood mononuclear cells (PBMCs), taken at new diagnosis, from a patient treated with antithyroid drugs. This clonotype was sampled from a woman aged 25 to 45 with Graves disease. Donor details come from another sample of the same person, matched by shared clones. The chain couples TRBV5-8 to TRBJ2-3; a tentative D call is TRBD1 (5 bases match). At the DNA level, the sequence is TGTGCCAGCTCGAGCCGCCAGGGTTCGGATACGCAGTATTTT. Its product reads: CASSSRQGSDTQYF.